This is a list of T cell receptor beta chains from one sample in a study of T cell therapy after organ transplantation. These receptors have no known antigen. Some clones are missing from TCRdb's copy, which holds only in-frame ones; the method was immunoSEQ multiplex PCR. The sample shows 17,000 or so clones, 65% to 90% of them seen only once. Specimen: CD8+ T cells from blood, collected after autologous CMV-specific T cell therapy. All receptors come from a human patient who had received a solid organ transplant and had CMV disease. Certain T cells may be donor cells from the graft. The CDR3 runs from the conserved cysteine through the conserved F or W. D genes are given only for firm matches. Clone size is stated in some rows and not others, as once, few, many or a class when expanded.

once,TRBJ2-6,TRBV14,NA,21,TGTGCCAGCAGCCAAGATGAGTGGGTCCCAGTGGGGCTCTCTGGGGCCAACGTCCTGACTTTC,CASSQDEWVPVGLSGANVLTF
NA,TRBJ2-1,TRBV19,TRBD2,13,TGTGCCAGTAGGGCCGGGAGGGTTAATGAGCAGTTCTTC,CASRAGRVNEQFF
NA,TRBJ2-2,TRBV6-1,NA,15,TGTGCCAGCAGCCCTGTAGGTGGAAACACCGGGGAGCTGTTTTTT,CASSPVGGNTGELFF
NA,TRBJ2-7,TRBV25-1,TRBD2,14,TGTGCCAGCAGTTACAGCGGGAGGGCGAACGAGCAGTACTTC,CASSYSGRANEQYF
NA,TRBJ1-2,TRBV10-2,TRBD1,14,TGCGCCAGCAGTCCCGGGACAGGGCCCTATGGCTACACCTTC,CASSPGTGPYGYTF
NA,TRBJ1-1,TRBV4-1,NA,13,TGCGCCAGCAGCCAAGTGGGGAACACTGAAGCTTTCTTT,CASSQVGNTEAFF
NA,TRBJ2-7,TRBV13,NA,16,TGTGCCAGCAGCCTCCAGGGGCAACAAACGTCCTACGAGCAGTACTTC,CASSLQGQQTSYEQYF
NA,TRBJ1-5,TRBV15,NA,14,TGTGCCACCAGCGAAGAGGGAATTTTTCAGCCCCAGCATTTT,CATSEEGIFQPQHF
NA,TRBJ2-3,TRBV5-4,TRBD1,16,TGTGCCAGCAGCTCCCCGGGACAGGGGGCGACAGATACGCAGTATTTT,CASSSPGQGATDTQYF
NA,TRBJ2-3,TRBV5-1,NA,14,TGCGCCAGCAGCTTAGGGACTGGTGCAGATACGCAGTATTTT,CASSLGTGADTQYF
NA,TRBJ1-5,TRBV5-8,NA,15,TGTGCCAGCAGCGTACAGGGCTATAGCAATCAGCCCCAGCATTTT,CASSVQGYSNQPQHF
NA,TRBJ2-1,TRBV6-1,NA,15,TGTGCCAGCCGGATATCGGAGATGTCTTACAATGAGCAGTTCTTC,CASRISEMSYNEQFF
NA,TRBJ2-3,TRBV6-6,TRBD2,15,TGTGCCAGCAGTTACTCCGGACTAGCCTCAGATACGCAGTATTTT,CASSYSGLASDTQYF
many,TRBJ1-2,TRBV5-6,TRBD1,15,TGTGCCAGCAGCTTAATTGGACAGGGGTTAGGTGGCTACACCTTC,CASSLIGQGLGGYTF
NA,TRBJ1-5,TRBV5-3,NA,12,TGTGCCAGAAACCTTGGTAGGCAGCCCCAGCATTTT,CARNLGRQPQHF
NA,TRBJ1-1,TRBV25-1,NA,14,TGTGCCAGCAGTGAGCAGGGCAGAGACACTGAAGCTTTCTTT,CASSEQGRDTEAFF
NA,TRBJ2-1,TRBV30,NA,10,TGTGCCTGGGGGAGTAGTGAGCAGTTCTTC,CAWGSSEQFF
NA,TRBJ2-1,TRBV27,TRBD2,14,TGTGCCAGCAGTTGGGGGGGAGGGAGCGATGAGCAGTTCTTC,CASSWGGGSDEQFF
few,TRBJ1-5,TRBV2,NA,15,TGTGCCAGCAGTGACCAGACCCATAGCAATCAGCCCCAGCATTTT,CASSDQTHSNQPQHF
NA,TRBJ2-7,TRBV4-1,TRBD1,15,TGCGCCAGCAGTCTAGGGACAGGGGAAGATGACGAGCAGTACTTC,CASSLGTGEDDEQYF
NA,TRBJ1-4,TRBV5-8,NA,17,TGTGCCAGCAGCTTGGTGGGGCAGGGAGCAACTAATGAAAAACTGTTTTTT,CASSLVGQGATNEKLFF
NA,TRBJ1-1,TRBV11-2,NA,14,TGTGCCAGCAGCTTGGAACACCAGAACACTGAAGCTTTCTTT,CASSLEHQNTEAFF
NA,TRBJ2-5,TRBV4-2,NA,15,TGTGCCAGCAGCCCCGGACCAGATGCCCAAGAGACCCAGTACTTC,CASSPGPDAQETQYF
NA,TRBJ2-5,TRBV6-4,NA,17,TGTGCCAGCAGTGACTCGAGTTGGGGCGGTTACCAAGAGACCCAGTACTTC,CASSDSSWGGYQETQYF
NA,TRBJ1-5,TRBV23-1,NA,11,TGCGCCAGCAGTCTAAATCAGCCCCAGCATTTT,CASSLNQPQHF
NA,TRBJ2-1,TRBV19,NA,15,TGTGCCAGTAGTATAGACTCTGCACCCTACAATGAGCAGTTCTTC,CASSIDSAPYNEQFF
few,TRBJ2-7,TRBV29-1,TRBD1,14,TGCAGCGTGGGCAGGGGACAGGGGACCGTGGAGCAGTACTTC,CSVGRGQGTVEQYF
NA,TRBJ2-1,TRBV7-9,TRBD2,17,TGTGCCAGCAGCTTAGGGCCCGGGACTAGGGGCGACAATGAGCAGTTCTTC,CASSLGPGTRGDNEQFF
NA,TRBJ2-1,TRBV6-8,NA,13,TGTGCCTCCCAGGATCCTAGGGACAATGAGCAGTTCTTC,CASQDPRDNEQFF
medium-sized,TRBJ2-1,TRBV13,NA,14,TGTGCCAGCAGCCCACTGGGGGACCCGGGGGAGCAGTTCTTC,CASSPLGDPGEQFF
NA,TRBJ2-7,TRBV19,NA,13,TGTGCCAGTAGTATAGACCTGACCTACGAGCAGTACTTC,CASSIDLTYEQYF
NA,TRBJ2-2,TRBV9,TRBD1,13,TGTGCCACAAGGACAGGGAACACCGGGGAGCTGTTTTTT,CATRTGNTGELFF
once,TRBJ2-7,TRBV7-9,NA,16,TGTGCCAGCAGCTTGGATCCGGGACTTCAAGGGTACGAGCAGTACTTC,CASSLDPGLQGYEQYF
NA,TRBJ2-6,TRBV2,NA,13,TGTGCCACCGTTAACTCTGGGGCCAACGTCCTGACTTTC,CATVNSGANVLTF
NA,TRBJ2-1,TRBV6-4,TRBD2,15,TGTGCCAGCAGTGACAGAGCGGGGGGGAACAATGAGCAGTTCTTC,CASSDRAGGNNEQFF
NA,TRBJ2-3,TRBV19,TRBD1,15,TGTGCCAGTAGTATAGTCGGCAGGGGGTTAGATACGCAGTATTTT,CASSIVGRGLDTQYF
NA,TRBJ2-3,TRBV6-4,TRBD2,14,TGTGCCAGCAGTGAGGGTAGCGGGGCAGATACGCAGTATTTT,CASSEGSGADTQYF
NA,TRBJ1-5,TRBV7-3,NA,13,TGTGCCAGCAGTATCCAGGGCTATCAGCCCCAGCATTTT,CASSIQGYQPQHF
NA,TRBJ2-6,TRBV2,TRBD1,18,TGTGCCAGCAGTCCGGGACAGGGAGAAAGCTCTGGGGCCAACGTCCTGACTTTC,CASSPGQGESSGANVLTF
once,TRBJ1-2,TRBV11-3,NA,17,TGTGCCAGCAGCCTGCACCCAACAGGGCCTAGAAACTATGGCTACACCTTC,CASSLHPTGPRNYGYTF
NA,TRBJ2-7,TRBV29-1,TRBD1,13,TGCAGCGTTGAATCAGGGGGCGGGTACGAGCAGTACTTC,CSVESGGGYEQYF
NA,TRBJ2-1,TRBV4-2,TRBD2,16,TGTGCCAGCAGCTCACACGCGGGAGGGGCCTACAATGAGCAGTTCTTC,CASSSHAGGAYNEQFF
NA,TRBJ2-1,TRBV27,NA,16,TGTGCCAGCAGTTGGTCAGAGGGGGAGGCGGGCAATGAGCAGTTCTTC,CASSWSEGEAGNEQFF
NA,TRBJ1-2,TRBV7-9,NA,14,TGTGCCAGCAGCCCCAGGCCAGCTAACTATGGCTACACCTTC,CASSPRPANYGYTF
NA,TRBJ2-7,TRBV7-9,NA,13,TGTGCCAGCAGCTTCTCTGACTGGAGAGAGCAGTACTTC,CASSFSDWREQYF
NA,TRBJ1-2,TRBV4-2,NA,16,TGTGCCAGCAGTCCCGGCCCGGGACACGAGAACTATGGCTACACCTTC,CASSPGPGHENYGYTF
few,TRBJ2-5,TRBV6-1,TRBD1,14,TGTGCCAGCAGTGAAGGAGGGGGCGTCGAGACCCAGTACTTC,CASSEGGGVETQYF
NA,TRBJ1-2,TRBV9,TRBD1,17,TGTGCCAGCAGCGTATCCTCAGAGACAGGGACAAACTATGGCTACACCTTC,CASSVSSETGTNYGYTF
NA,TRBJ2-7,TRBV9,NA,13,TGTGCCAGCAGCGTAGGTGACGTACAGGAGCAGTACTTC,CASSVGDVQEQYF
NA,TRBJ2-4,TRBV4-3,NA,15,TGCGCCAGCAGCCTAGAAGGGGGAGCCAAAAACATTCAGTACTTC,CASSLEGGAKNIQYF
NA,TRBJ1-1,TRBV7-9,NA,15,TGTGCCAGCAGCTTGGCTGTTGGGGAAGTCCCTGAAGCTTTCTTT,CASSLAVGEVPEAFF